Listed below are T cell receptor beta chains from one sample, sequenced in a study of spatial heterogeneity in lung cancer. TCRdb called the 5' RACE reads again in MiXCR, with one record for every CDR3 protein. The sample includes around 120,000 distinct CDR3 sequences, 9% to 15% of them seen just once. The source was PBMCs, collected at follow-up. The receptors come from a male donor with early-stage non-small cell lung cancer. The CDR3 runs from the conserved cysteine through the conserved F or W. The order of the fields is V gene, D gene, J gene, clone size, CDR3 protein, CDR3 DNA. The D gene is left open where the match is weak. A row's size may be missing; if present it is once, few, many or a size class.

TRBV18	.	TRBJ2-7	.	CASSRDVAGEQYF	TGTGCCAGCTCCCGGGACGTCGCGGGCGAGCAGTACTTC
TRBV28	.	TRBJ2-7	once	CASSGTRGSGTYEQYF	TGTGCCAGCTCCGGGACAAGGGGCTCTGGGACCTACGAGCAGTACTTC
TRBV6-6	TRBD1	TRBJ1-2	.	CASSYPPRGTGAFNDYGYTF	TGTGCCAGCAGTTACCCCCCCCGGGGGACAGGGGCCTTCAATGACTATGGCTACACCTTC
TRBV7-2	.	TRBJ2-2	.	CASSLNPRGAGTGELFF	TGTGCCAGCAGCTTAAACCCCCGGGGGGCTGGCACCGGGGAGCTGTTTTTT
TRBV24-1	.	TRBJ2-2	many	CATTRDGTGELFF	TGTGCCACCACCAGGGATGGGACCGGGGAGCTGTTTTTT
TRBV29-1	.	TRBJ1-5	few	CSVGSANQPQHF	TGCAGCGTTGGGTCAGCCAATCAGCCCCAGCATTTT
TRBV11-2	.	TRBJ2-7	few	CASSSALEQYF	TGTGCCAGCAGTTCGGCTCTCGAGCAGTACTTC
TRBV4-3	TRBD1	TRBJ2-3	many	CASSPGQGYTDTQYF	TGCGCCAGCAGCCCCGGACAGGGCTACACAGATACGCAGTATTTT
TRBV28	.	TRBJ1-5	few	CASTPSSNQPQHF	TGTGCCAGCACACCCAGTAGCAATCAGCCCCAGCATTTT
TRBV5-5	.	TRBJ2-7	many	CASSLTLAHYEQYF	TGTGCCAGCAGCTTGACACTGGCCCACTACGAGCAGTACTTC
TRBV14	.	TRBJ2-3	many	CASSLGPLEADTQYF	TGTGCCAGCAGCCTGGGGCCCCTGGAGGCAGATACGCAGTATTTT
TRBV21-1	.	TRBJ1-1	many	CASPGGGAFF	TGTGCCAGTCCAGGTGGAGGGGCTTTCTTT
TRBV6-5	TRBD1	TRBJ1-6	many	CASRNRGYNSPLHF	TGTGCCAGCAGGAACAGGGGATATAATTCACCCCTCCACTTT
TRBV20-1	.	TRBJ1-2	.	CSASLPPGNYGYTF	TGCAGTGCTAGCCTTCCCCCAGGGAACTATGGCTACACCTTC
TRBV29-1	.	TRBJ1-5	many	CSVRNRSVNQPQHF	TGCAGCGTGCGAAACCGGTCAGTCAATCAGCCCCAGCATTTT
TRBV27	TRBD2	TRBJ2-7	few	CASRPSAGGPGEQYF	TGTGCCAGCAGGCCGTCTGCGGGGGGGCCGGGGGAGCAGTACTTC
TRBV28	.	TRBJ1-5	.	CASRAHSNQPQHF	TGTGCCAGCCGGGCCCATAGCAATCAGCCCCAGCATTTT
TRBV5-1	.	TRBJ1-2	many	CASSSQEGGYTF	TGCGCCAGCAGCTCGCAGGAGGGTGGCTACACCTTC
TRBV7-7	.	TRBJ1-1	few	CASSLGLGAEAFF	TGTGCTAGCAGCTTAGGTCTCGGGGCTGAAGCTTTCTTT
TRBV11-1	.	TRBJ1-2	many	CASSQGTRTPYGYTF	TGTGCCAGCAGCCAAGGGACACGAACGCCCTATGGCTACACCTTC
TRBV20-1	.	TRBJ2-3	.	CSARGPLGGRLDTQYF	TGCAGTGCTAGAGGACCGCTGGGGGGAAGGCTAGATACGCAGTATTTT
TRBV12-3/TRBV12-4	TRBD2	TRBJ2-7	few	CASTQGAGGTSNEQYF	TGTGCCAGCACCCAAGGAGCGGGGGGGACTTCGAACGAGCAGTACTTC
TRBV5-1	.	TRBJ2-5	few	CASSARDGRQETQYF	TGCGCCAGCAGCGCCCGGGACGGACGCCAAGAGACCCAGTACTTC
TRBV6-2/TRBV6-3	.	TRBJ2-7	once	CASSSQVRPPYEQYF	TGTGCCAGCAGTTCGCAAGTCAGGCCCCCCTACGAGCAGTACTTC
TRBV20-1	.	TRBJ2-5	few	CSASKLAETQYF	TGCAGTGCTAGTAAGCTAGCTGAGACCCAGTACTTC
TRBV12-3/TRBV12-4	.	TRBJ2-1	few	CASSPRGDHYNEQFF	TGTGCCAGCAGTCCCCGCGGGGATCACTACAATGAGCAGTTCTTC
TRBV9	TRBD1	TRBJ2-7	many	CASSADRGLYEQYF	TGTGCCAGCAGCGCCGACAGGGGTCTATACGAGCAGTACTTC
TRBV20-1	.	TRBJ2-7	.	CSATPAPSSYEQYF	TGCAGTGCTACTCCGGCCCCGAGCTCCTACGAGCAGTACTTC
TRBV28	.	TRBJ1-2	.	CASSLGSSYGYTF	TGTGCCAGCAGTTTGGGGAGTTCTTATGGCTACACCTTC
TRBV28	.	TRBJ1-5	many	CASSYGGGQPQHF	TGTGCCAGCAGTTACGGGGGCGGTCAGCCCCAGCATTTT
TRBV6-6	.	TRBJ2-5	few	CASQNRGTPQETQYF	TGTGCCAGCCAAAATCGGGGGACTCCCCAAGAGACCCAGTACTTC
TRBV12-3/TRBV12-4	.	TRBJ1-1	many	CASSRQAGTEAFF	TGTGCCAGCAGTAGACAGGCTGGCACTGAAGCTTTCTTT
TRBV4-1	TRBD2	TRBJ2-7	few	CASSQPGGGPHEQYF	TGCGCCAGCAGCCAACCGGGGGGGGGCCCCCACGAGCAGTACTTC
TRBV10-3	.	TRBJ1-2	few	CAISQLYGYTF	TGTGCCATCTCCCAGTTATATGGCTACACCTTC
TRBV4-1	.	TRBJ2-3	.	CASSQGLSGTDTQYF	TGCGCCAGCAGCCAGGGGTTATCGGGCACAGATACGCAGTATTTT
TRBV6-5	.	TRBJ1-1	.	CASSPRLNTEAFF	TGTGCCAGCAGCCCCCGACTGAACACTGAAGCTTTCTTT
TRBV5-1	.	TRBJ1-2	few	CASSLEAQNYGYTF	TGCGCCAGCAGCTTGGAGGCACAGAACTATGGCTACACCTTC
TRBV5-1	.	TRBJ2-1	.	CASSRWDVSYNEQFF	TGCGCCAGCAGCCGTTGGGACGTCTCCTACAATGAGCAGTTCTTC
TRBV7-9	.	TRBJ2-1	many	CASSLFGHSSYNEQFF	TGTGCCAGCAGCTTATTCGGACATAGCTCCTACAATGAGCAGTTCTTC
TRBV7-8	.	TRBJ2-1	few	CASSLTVVGEQFF	TGTGCCAGCAGCTTAACGGTGGTAGGAGAGCAGTTCTTC
TRBV9	.	TRBJ1-4	.	CASSVDATNEKLFF	TGTGCCAGCAGCGTAGACGCAACTAATGAAAAACTGTTTTTT
TRBV28	.	TRBJ2-4	many	CASTLRKSGGDIQYF	TGTGCCAGCACCCTCAGAAAGAGCGGAGGAGACATTCAGTACTTC
TRBV10-1	.	TRBJ1-1	many	CASSDPFVFPEAFF	TGCGCCAGCAGTGATCCCTTTGTTTTTCCTGAAGCTTTCTTT
TRBV3-1	.	TRBJ1-1	.	CASSPSQRKNTEAFF	TGTGCCAGCAGCCCTTCTCAACGTAAGAACACTGAAGCTTTCTTT
TRBV5-1	.	TRBJ2-5	few	CASSLAPGEETQYF	TGCGCCAGCAGCTTGGCGCCCGGGGAAGAGACCCAGTACTTC
TRBV4-1	TRBD2	TRBJ2-2	.	CASSQDEGLAGHNTGELFF	TGCGCCAGCAGCCAAGATGAAGGACTAGCGGGCCATAACACCGGGGAGCTGTTTTTT
TRBV10-3	TRBD1	TRBJ1-2	few	CAITKTGGRDYGYTF	TGTGCCATCACTAAGACAGGGGGCCGGGACTATGGCTACACCTTC
TRBV11-2	TRBD1	TRBJ2-7	.	CASSPRTGFYEQYF	TGTGCCAGCAGCCCACGGACAGGTTTCTACGAGCAGTACTTC
TRBV7-6	.	TRBJ1-1	.	CASSLAGSNTEAFF	TGTGCCAGCAGCTTGGCCGGGTCGAACACTGAAGCTTTCTTT
TRBV28	.	TRBJ1-6	many	CASSLGAKSAFYNSPLHF	TGTGCCAGCAGTTTAGGGGCTAAGTCGGCTTTCTATAATTCACCCCTCCACTTT
TRBV12-3/TRBV12-4	.	TRBJ2-1	few	CAIEIQTGYSGEQFF	TGTGCCATCGAAATCCAAACCGGCTACTCGGGTGAGCAGTTCTTC
TRBV5-1	TRBD1	TRBJ2-7	few	CASSDLRGLDF	TGCGCCAGCAGCGACCTCAGGGGGCTGGACTTC
TRBV5-4	.	TRBJ2-3	few	CASSLGLHTDTQYF	TGTGCCAGCAGCTTGGGACTTCACACAGATACGCAGTATTTT
TRBV6-1	.	TRBJ2-1	.	CASRSARSLANEQFF	TGTGCCAGCAGATCGGCTCGGTCCCTAGCGAATGAGCAGTTCTTC
TRBV5-1	TRBD1	TRBJ1-1	.	CASSSPSRGPNTEAFF	TGCGCCAGCAGCTCCCCCAGCAGGGGGCCTAACACTGAAGCTTTCTTT
TRBV12-5	.	TRBJ1-1	few	CASGTRAGPFRTEAFF	TGTGCTAGTGGCACCCGGGCAGGGCCTTTTAGGACTGAAGCTTTCTTT
TRBV7-8	.	TRBJ2-7	few	CASSFRLRGRRLSYEQYF	TGTGCCAGCAGCTTTCGACTAAGGGGACGCAGGCTCTCCTACGAGCAGTACTTC